A single sample gave rise to the 22 T cell receptor beta chains below, sequenced in a study of OX40 agonist ivuxolimab in advanced cancers. TCRdb's table, derived via immunoSEQ multiplex PCR, lists solely in-frame clones and lacks some. This sample yields about 82,000 clones, of which around 83% are seen a single time; about 0.2% belongs to the top ten. Here the sequenced sample was CD4+ or CD8+ T cells sorted from blood, taken in a trial of the OX40 agonist ivuxolimab. These receptors were taken from an adult with an advanced solid tumor such as melanoma, head and neck, liver or kidney cancer.

The chain carries TRBV2 and TRBJ2-1; 7 nucleotides align to TRBD2. Germline V lookup: CDR1 SNHLY, CDR2 FYNNEI. The CDR3 length is 16 residues. The V segment lost 4 bases and the J segment 3 bases; nucleotides outside the gene matches: 9. Here the CDR3 DNA reads TGTGCCAGCAGTGGAGGCGGGGGAGGGCTCTACAATGAGCAGTTCTTC. It yields the protein CASSGGGGGLYNEQFF.

The rearrangement joins TRBV6-5 to TRBJ2-1; the D is unclear. Germline CDR1 and CDR2: MNHEY and SVGAGI. CDR3 length: 13 amino acids. V dropped 3 bases and J dropped 12 bases, with 15 bases sitting between them. The chain's CDR3 is CASSYSTPTGQFF. The CDR3, as DNA: TGTGCCAGCAGTTATTCGACACCAACGGGGCAGTTCTTC.

The V gene is TRBV28, the J gene TRBJ2-7; 9 nucleotides line up with TRBD1. Germline CDR1 and CDR2: MDHEN and SYDVKM. This CDR3 is built from 15 residues. The V segment lost 4 bases and the J segment 3 bases; nucleotides outside the gene matches: 7. CDR3 nucleotides: TGTGCCAGCAGTTCAACGGGACAGGGTAACTACGAGCAGTACTTC. Translation gives CASSSTGQGNYEQYF.

The J gene is TRBJ1-3, the V gene TRBV15, with TRBD1 matching over 7 bases. V lost 9 bases and J lost 4; bases outside the gene matches: 9. Germline CDR1 reads LNHNV; CDR2 reads YYDKDF (reference sequence). This CDR3 region has 14 residues. This chain's CDR3 is CATSDRLGGNTIYF. The CDR3 DNA reads as TGTGCCACATCGGACAGGCTGGGCGGAAACACCATATATTTT.

The J gene is TRBJ2-7, the V gene TRBV7-9; TRBD2 matches at 8 bases. Germline V CDR1 and CDR2: SEHNR, FQNEAQ (reference sequence). This CDR3 is 16 amino acids long. V was clipped by 0 bases and J by 3 bases; unmatched bases: 7. The CDR3 loop is CASSLALAGGSYEQYV. CDR3 sequence (DNA): TGTGCCAGCAGCTTAGCGCTCGCGGGGGGCAGCTACGAGCAGTACGTC.

This clone was recorded once. The J gene is TRBJ1-6, the V gene TRBV6-4; D is undetermined. V lost 3 bases, J lost 7 bases, and 7 bases lay in between. CDR1 and CDR2 (germline): MRHNA, SNTAGT. This CDR3 is 13 amino acids long. CDR3 protein: CASSEKRNSPLHF. CDR3 in DNA: TGTGCCAGCAGTGAAAAGCGAAATTCACCCCTCCACTTT.

The CDR3 here is CASSPWAGEMNTEAFF. The CDR3 DNA sequence: TGTGCCAGCTCACCATGGGCAGGGGAAATGAACACTGAAGCTTTCTTT. The chain carries TRBV18 and TRBJ1-1; weak D call: TRBD1 (6 bases). Between the trimmed V and J ends, which lost 2 bases and 0 bases, there was a span of 13 bases. Germline V gives CDR1 KGHSH, CDR2 LQKENI. The CDR3 has 16 residues.

This chain uses TRBV28 with TRBJ2-1; a weak D match, TRBD2 (6 bases). Trimming removed 6 bases at V and 7 bases at J, with 22 bases between. The germline gives CDR1 MDHEN, CDR2 SYDVKM. There are 16 residues in the CDR3. The CDR3 bases are TGTGCCAGCAGGACCTCTCCGGGACTGGTCTGGAATGAGCAGTTCTTC. This gives the protein CASRTSPGLVWNEQFF. Together with reference TRBV28 and TRBJ2-1, the CDR3 gives the full variable domain: DVKVTQSSRYLVKRTGEKVFLECVQDMDHENMFWYRQDPGLGLRLIYFSYDVKMKEKGDIPEGYSVSREKKERFSLILESASTNQTSMYLCASRTSPGLVWNEQFFGPGTRLTVL.

A few counts support this clone. The CDR3 is CASSVSPGPEGLPQHF. CDR3 nucleotide sequence: TGTGCCAGCAGCGTAAGTCCAGGGCCCGAGGGTCTGCCCCAGCATTTT. This chain uses TRBV9 with TRBJ1-5, with D perhaps TRBD1 (5 bases). CDR3 length: 16 amino acids. Germline V gene data show CDR1 as SGDLS and CDR2 as YYNGEE. V shed 1 base and J shed 9 bases, with 20 bases lying between them.

The rearrangement joins TRBV6-5 to TRBJ2-1, with D perhaps matching TRBD2 (6 bases). Germline V gives CDR1 MNHEY, CDR2 SVGAGI. The CDR3 is 15 residues long. V was cut by 2 bases and J by 9 bases, with 17 bases left in between. CDR3 bases: TGTGCCAGCAGTTACGGGACTCTGGTAGTTGGTGAGCAGTTCTTC. Translation gives CASSYGTLVVGEQFF.

CDR3: CASSHPPGSLNTGELFF. CDR3 bases: TGTGCCAGCAGCCACCCCCCGGGGTCGTTAAACACCGGGGAGCTGTTTTTT. V gene TRBV4-2 combines with J gene TRBJ2-2, with a possible D match to TRBD2 (5 bases). There are 17 residues in the CDR3. The germline gives CDR1 LGHNA, CDR2 YNFKEQ. The ends were cut back, 3 bases at V and 2 bases at J, with 16 bases in the middle.

V and J are TRBV25-1 and TRBJ2-1; D is uncertain. Germline lookup yields CDR1 MGHDK and CDR2 SYGVNS. Trimming removed 0 bases from V and 6 bases from J, with 0 bases in between. The CDR3 loop spans 11 amino acids. The CDR3 DNA is TGTGCCAGCAGTGAATACAATGAGCAGTTCTTC. Amino acids: CASSEYNEQFF.

This rearrangement joins TRBV7-3 to TRBJ2-5; 13 bases align to TRBD2. The V segment lost 5 bases and the J segment 3 bases; nucleotides outside the gene matches: 6. The CDR3 totals 16 residues. Per germline, CDR1 SGHTA and CDR2 FQGTGA. CDR3 region: CASSPKGLAGEETQYF. CDR3 sequence (DNA): TGTGCCAGCAGCCCAAAAGGACTAGCGGGGGAAGAGACCCAGTACTTC.

For the CDR3, the DNA is TGCGCCAGCAGCTTGGCCGGGACTAGTAACATTCAGTACTTC. Amino acids: CASSLAGTSNIQYF. The rearrangement links TRBV5-1 to TRBJ2-4; TRBD2 matches 8 bases. This CDR3 spans 14 amino acids. After removal of 0 bases from V and 7 bases from J, the junction contained 3 bases not matched to a gene. In germline, CDR1 is SGHRS, CDR2 YFSETQ. Full variable domain (rest looked up from reference TRBV5-1 and TRBJ2-4): KAGVTQTPRYLIKTRGQQVTLSCSPISGHRSVSWYQQTPGQGLQFLFEYFSETQRNKGNFPGRFSGRQFSNSRSEMNVSTLELGDSALYLCASSLAGTSNIQYFGAGTRLSVL.

The rearrangement links TRBV6-5 to TRBJ2-7, with D possibly called TRBD1 or TRBD2 (5 bases each). Germline loops: CDR1 MNHEY, CDR2 SVGAGI. This CDR3 contains 15 residues. Trimming took off 0 bases at V and 2 bases at J, with 11 bases between the two ends. This CDR3 is CASSYSSRGPYEQYF. The CDR3 bases are TGTGCCAGCAGTTACTCGTCCCGGGGACCCTACGAGCAGTACTTC.

V is TRBV5-1 and J is TRBJ2-2; D is undetermined. Germline-derived CDR1 and CDR2 are SGHRS and YFSETQ. The CDR3 sequence is 16 residues long. With 1 base removed from V and 0 bases from J, the gap between germline ends came to 10 bases. The DNA of the CDR3 is TGCGCCAGCAGCTTGCTTAGGAGTGCGAACACCGGGGAGCTGTTTTTT. As protein: CASSLLRSANTGELFF.

V is TRBV7-3 and J is TRBJ1-2; 8 bases agree with TRBD1. Looked up from germline, CDR1 is SGHTA and CDR2 is FQGTGA. The CDR3 length is 15 residues. V was clipped by 6 bases and J by 4 bases; unmatched bases: 10. The CDR3 region has the DNA TGTGCCAGCAGTAGCACAGGGGGAGTTGGCTATGGCTACACCTTC. Its translation is CASSSTGGVGYGYTF.

The CDR3, as DNA: TGTGCCAGCAGCGTACAGGCGGGAGCCAGGAATGAGCAGTTCTTC. This sequence encodes CASSVQAGARNEQFF. V usage is TRBV9 and J usage is TRBJ2-1; 7 positions agree with TRBD2. This CDR3 region has 15 residues. V shed 1 base and J 7 bases; nucleotides not matched to a gene: 8. Germline V lookup: CDR1 SGDLS, CDR2 YYNGEE.

The sample holds a few counts of this clone. The CDR3 region has the DNA TGTGCCTGGATATCTGCGGGGTTCCTCTCTGGGGCCAACGTCCTGACTTTC. Protein product: CAWISAGFLSGANVLTF. The chain recombines TRBV30 with TRBJ2-6, with a weak D call TRBD2 (6 bases). V was trimmed by 4 bases and J by 0 bases, leaving 16 bases between them. The CDR3 contains 17 residues. The germline V gene encodes CDR1 GTSNPN and CDR2 SVGIG (reference sequence).

The chain has TRBV19 and TRBJ1-2; weak D call: TRBD1 (5 bases). The CDR3 extends over 15 amino acids. Germline V gene sequence: CDR1 LNHDA, CDR2 SQIVND (reference sequence). V lost 5 bases to trimming and J lost 0 bases, with 13 bases between them. The CDR3 coding sequence is TGTGCCAGTAGTCCGTGGGACTCTACTAACTATGGCTACACCTTC. This codes for CASSPWDSTNYGYTF. Together with reference TRBV19 and TRBJ1-2, the CDR3 gives the full variable domain: DGGITQSPKYLFRKEGQNVTLSCEQNLNHDAMYWYRQDPGQGLRLIYYSQIVNDFQKGDIAEGYSVSREKKESFPLTVTSAQKNPTAFYLCASSPWDSTNYGYTFGSGTRLTVV.

The rearrangement links TRBV4-1 to TRBJ1-5, with D maybe TRBD1 (6 bases). Germline V lookup: CDR1 MGHRA, CDR2 YSYEKL. V lost 5 bases to trimming and J lost 4 bases, with 12 bases between them. This CDR3 is 14 amino acids long. The chain's CDR3 is CASSTGQQNQPQHF. The CDR3 region has the DNA TGCGCCAGCAGCACGGGACAACAGAATCAGCCCCAGCATTTT.

The chain employs TRBV29-1 and TRBJ1-2; D not certain. Per germline, CDR1 SQVTM and CDR2 ANQGSEA. The CDR3 consists of 15 residues. The V gene lost 0 bases and the J gene lost 2 bases, with 13 bases spanning the gap. The DNA of the CDR3 is TGCAGCGTTGAAGATGAGGGTATCACCAACTATGGCTACACCTTC. Protein sequence: CSVEDEGITNYGYTF.